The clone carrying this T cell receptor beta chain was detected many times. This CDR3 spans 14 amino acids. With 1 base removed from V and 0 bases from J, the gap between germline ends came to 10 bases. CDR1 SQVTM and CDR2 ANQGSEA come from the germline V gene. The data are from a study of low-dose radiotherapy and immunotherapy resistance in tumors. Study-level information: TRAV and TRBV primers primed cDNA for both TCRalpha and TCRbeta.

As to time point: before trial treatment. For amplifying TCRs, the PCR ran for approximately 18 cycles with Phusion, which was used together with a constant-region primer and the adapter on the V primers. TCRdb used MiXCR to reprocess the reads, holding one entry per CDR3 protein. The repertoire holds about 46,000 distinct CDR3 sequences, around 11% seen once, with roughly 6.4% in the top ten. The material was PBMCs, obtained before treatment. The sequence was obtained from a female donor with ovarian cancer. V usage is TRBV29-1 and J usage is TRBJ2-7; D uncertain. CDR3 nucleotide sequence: TGCAGCGTTGAAGTGGTCCTACCCTCCTACGAGCAGTACTTC. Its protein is CSVEVVLPSYEQYF.